The 17 T cell receptor beta chains below were found in one sample sequenced in a study of OX40 agonist ivuxolimab in advanced cancers. Profiled with immunoSEQ multiplex PCR; TCRdb holds only in-frame clones, not every one. This sample has some 96,000 clones, with around 91% found just once. Sequencing used CD4+ or CD8+ T cells sorted from blood, obtained in a trial of the OX40 agonist ivuxolimab. The receptors derive from an adult with an advanced solid tumor such as melanoma, head and neck, liver or kidney cancer.

The rearrangement joins TRBV4-2 to TRBJ2-1; weak D call: TRBD2 (6 bases). There are 15 residues in the CDR3. V was clipped by 5 bases and J by 6 bases, with 17 bases between them. Germline CDR1 and CDR2: LGHNA and YNFKEQ. CDR3 amino acids: CASSSGTGDVNEQFF. CDR3 sequence (DNA): TGTGCCAGCAGCTCCGGGACGGGGGATGTCAATGAGCAGTTCTTC.

The rearrangement joins TRBV6-1 to TRBJ1-1; TRBD1 might be the D (6 bases). Trimming removed 6 bases from V and 0 bases from J, with 14 bases in between. Germline V gene sequence: CDR1 MNHNS, CDR2 SASEGT. CDR3 length: 15 amino acids. CDR3 protein: CASSGGAVMNTEAFF. Here the CDR3 DNA reads TGTGCCAGCAGCGGGGGGGCCGTCATGAACACTGAAGCTTTCTTT.

V usage is TRBV30 and J usage is TRBJ1-2; 8 bases agree with TRBD1. V lost 4 bases to trimming and J lost 8 bases; unmatched junction nucleotides: 6. Germline-derived CDR1 and CDR2 are GTSNPN and SVGIG (reference sequence). This CDR3 is built from 12 residues. The CDR3 region has the DNA TGTGCCTGGACAGGACAGGGAGGAGGCTACACCTTC. Its protein product is CAWTGQGGGYTF.

V gene TRBV15 combines with J gene TRBJ1-3; a possible D gene is TRBD1 (5 bases). The germline V gene has CDR1 LNHNV and CDR2 YYDKDF (reference sequence). The CDR3 runs to 14 residues. Trimming stripped 0 bases from V and 4 bases from J, with 7 bases between. This CDR3 is CATSREGVGNTIYF. DNA of the CDR3: TGTGCCACCAGCAGAGAGGGGGTAGGAAACACCATATATTTT.

The chain uses TRBV14 and TRBJ2-1, with 14 bases that match TRBD2. Germline assignment: CDR1 SGHDN and CDR2 FVKESK. The ends lost 5 bases at V and 4 bases at J; junction bases unmatched: 4. The CDR3 is made up of 16 amino acids. CDR3 nucleotides: TGTGCCAGCAGCGTTCGACTAGCGGGAGGGTACAATGAGCAGTTCTTC. Its protein is CASSVRLAGGYNEQFF.

This chain links TRBV2 with TRBJ2-7; maybe TRBD2 (6 bases). V shed 10 bases and J shed 2 bases, with 18 bases lying between them. Looked up from germline, CDR1 is SNHLY and CDR2 is FYNNEI. This CDR3 has 14 amino acids. The CDR3 protein is CATKGGAGAYEQYF. The DNA for the CDR3 is TGTGCCACAAAAGGAGGGGCAGGAGCCTACGAGCAGTACTTC. The full variable domain, rest sourced from reference TRBV2 and TRBJ2-7, is EPEVTQTPSHQVTQMGQEVILRCVPISNHLYFYWYRQILGQKVEFLVSFYNNEISEKSEIFDDQFSVERPDGSNFTLKIRSTKLEDSAMYFCATKGGAGAYEQYFGPGTRLTVT.

This clone was seen a single time. This chain links TRBV25-1 with TRBJ2-2; D is unclear. CDR1 is MGHDK and CDR2 is SYGVNS in the germline V gene. The germline V and J ends were trimmed by 1 base and 7 bases, with 10 bases remaining between them. This CDR3 has 14 residues. CDR3 sequence (DNA): TGTGCCAGCAGTGAATTCCTCCTGGGCGGGGAGCTGTTTTTT. This gives the protein CASSEFLLGGELFF.

This chain connects TRBV10-1 to TRBJ2-1; D perhaps matches TRBD2 (5 bases). V was trimmed by 2 bases and J by 3 bases, leaving 17 bases between them. CDR1 and CDR2 (germline): WNHNN, SYGVQD (reference sequence). The CDR3 sequence is 17 residues long. In nucleotides, the CDR3 is TGCGCCAGCAGTGAGGCCGGGCTAACGAGGGACTACAATGAGCAGTTCTTC. This translates into CASSEAGLTRDYNEQFF.

V is TRBV5-6 and J is TRBJ2-7; tentative D call: TRBD1 (5 bases). CDR3 length: 15 residues. The germline V gene has CDR1 SGHDT and CDR2 YYEEEE. V was clipped by 2 bases and J by 0 bases, with 12 bases between them. Here the CDR3 reads CASSFIGASSYEQYF. The CDR3 DNA reads as TGTGCCAGCAGCTTTATTGGGGCCTCCTCCTACGAGCAGTACTTC.

This clone was recorded only once. The chain combines TRBV28 with TRBJ1-2, with a weak D call TRBD1 (5 bases). From germline, CDR1 is MDHEN and CDR2 SYDVKM. V was pared by 5 bases and J by 7 bases, with 17 bases between. The CDR3 consists of 14 residues. In DNA, the CDR3 is TGTGCCAGCAGTGCACAGGTCCAGGGAGCTGGCTACACCTTC. It yields the protein CASSAQVQGAGYTF.

This sequence joins TRBV7-8 and TRBJ2-1, with 10 bases matching TRBD1. The germline V gene encodes CDR1 SGHVS and CDR2 FQNEAQ. The CDR3 totals 17 residues. Trimming at V came to 5 bases and at J to 3 bases, leaving 10 bases not matched to a gene. The CDR3 region is CASSRLLRDRGYNEQFF. The CDR3 region has the DNA TGTGCCAGCAGCCGATTACTCCGGGACAGGGGCTACAATGAGCAGTTCTTC.

The chain employs TRBV28 and TRBJ1-2; D not resolved. Germline loops: CDR1 MDHEN, CDR2 SYDVKM. The CDR3 totals 17 residues. V was cut by 3 bases and J by 0 bases, with 17 bases left in between. The CDR3 here is CASSFPSLEQPNYGYTF. The CDR3, as DNA: TGTGCCAGCAGTTTTCCTAGTCTGGAGCAACCTAACTATGGCTACACCTTC.

The chain uses TRBV7-9 and TRBJ2-1; perhaps TRBD1 as D (7 bases). CDR1 and CDR2 (germline): SEHNR, FQNEAQ (reference sequence). Between the trimmed V and J ends, which lost 5 bases and 6 bases, there was a span of 20 bases. The CDR3 covers 16 residues. The CDR3 DNA reads as TGTGCCAGCAGCGCTCAGGGGGGCCTTGGGAGCAATGAGCAGTTCTTC. It encodes CASSAQGGLGSNEQFF. Combining the CDR3 with reference TRBV7-9 and TRBJ2-1 gives the whole variable domain DTGVSQNPRHKITKRGQNVTFRCDPISEHNRLYWYRQTLGQGPEFLTYFQNEAQLEKSRLLSDRFSAERPKGSFSTLEIQRTEQGDSAMYLCASSAQGGLGSNEQFFGPGTRLTVL.

The V call is TRBV6-5, the J call TRBJ2-5; 11 bases line up with TRBD2. The V segment lost 4 bases and the J segment 11 bases; nucleotides outside the gene matches: 15. This CDR3 region has 16 residues. Germline V gives CDR1 MNHEY, CDR2 SVGAGI. CDR3 region: CASSFSKLAGVNSQYF. The CDR3 bases are TGTGCCAGCAGTTTCTCAAAACTAGCGGGAGTGAATTCTCAGTACTTC.

This clone has more than one count but fewer than ten. The genes are TRBV6-5 and TRBJ2-7; no clear D. Trimming left V 6 bases short and J 9 bases short, with 18 bases between. The CDR3 runs 13 residues. Germline V lookup: CDR1 MNHEY, CDR2 SVGAGI. In nucleotides, the CDR3 is TGTGCCAGCAGGAACACAGCAGTTCCTGGGCAGTACTTC. Translating it yields CASRNTAVPGQYF.

The chain recombines TRBV5-6 with TRBJ2-5, with a weak D call TRBD2 (6 bases). CDR1 and CDR2 from the germline V gene are SGHDT and YYEEEE. V lost 1 base and J lost 5, with 12 bases in between. This CDR3 region has 14 residues. The CDR3 loop reads CASSLTGEAETQYF. The CDR3 coding sequence is TGTGCCAGCAGCTTGACGGGGGAGGCGGAGACCCAGTACTTC.

This chain links TRBV9 with TRBJ2-6; the D is unclear. V dropped 0 bases and J dropped 2 bases, with 6 bases sitting between them. The CDR3 loop spans 15 amino acids. Germline CDR1 SGDLS, CDR2 YYNGEE. CDR3 in amino acids: CASSVGWAGANVLTF. In nucleotides, the CDR3 is TGTGCCAGCAGCGTAGGCTGGGCTGGGGCCAACGTCCTGACTTTC.